The sample holds one count of the clone carrying this TCR beta chain. Its antigen remains unknown. Other nucleotide sequences from this sample produce the same CDR3. This sample was taken from a study of a mutant IDH1 vaccine in newly diagnosed glioma. Overall study context: Standard pretreatment was either radiotherapy, temozolomide, or, for most, radiochemotherapy with temozolomide.

Sequencing used immunoSEQ multiplex PCR; TCRdb keeps in-frame clones, though not all of them. The sample lists approximately 44,000 clones, roughly 90% occurring once. Germline V gives CDR1 SGHRS, CDR2 YFSETQ. This CDR3 contains 13 residues. Trimming took 1 base from V and 2 from J, leaving 6 bases between them. Stated time point: week 23, last vaccination. One vaccine dose held 300 ug of mutant IDH1 20-mer peptide and came with topical imiquimod. The rearrangement uses TRBV5-1 and TRBJ2-5; no clear D gene. Sequences were derived from PBMCs, sampled from a glioma patient whose treatment included an IDH1 peptide vaccine. The clonotype originates from a man aged 45-60 years with glioma. DNA of the CDR3: TGCGCCAGCAGCTTGTCCGGGCAAGAGACCCAGTACTTC. Translating it yields CASSLSGQETQYF.